The 6 T cell receptor beta chains given below trace back to one sample, sequenced in a study of cytomegalovirus exposure and HLA in healthy donors. Amplification used 60 Vbeta primers and 13 Jbeta primers. Measured with immunoSEQ multiplex PCR; TCRdb has only the in-frame clones, and not every one. The sample lists around 99,000 clones, roughly 72% seen once, with roughly 8% in the top ten. The sequencing sample was made of PBMCs. The receptors were gathered from a man aged 25-45 years in good health and CMV-seronegative.

The genes are TRBV6-1 and TRBJ2-2, with D unclear. The CDR3 is 14 amino acids. Germline V gene data show CDR1 as MNHNS and CDR2 as SASEGT. V was cut by 3 bases and J by 4 bases, with 9 bases left in between. CDR3 bases: TGTGCCAGCAGTGACGCCATACTCACCGGGGAGCTGTTTTTT. The encoded protein is CASSDAILTGELFF.

The chain has TRBV6-1 and TRBJ1-2; D gene unclear. This CDR3 has 13 residues. Germline V gene lookup returns CDR1 MNHNS and CDR2 SASEGT. With 2 bases removed from V and 6 bases from J, the gap between germline ends came to 10 bases. The CDR3 loop is CASSENGRDGYTF. The DNA of the CDR3 is TGTGCCAGCAGTGAAAATGGTCGCGATGGCTACACCTTC.

This sequence joins TRBV28 and TRBJ2-1, with no clear D. Trimming stripped 5 bases from V and 6 bases from J, with 20 bases between. The CDR3 runs to 16 residues. The germline gives CDR1 MDHEN, CDR2 SYDVKM. CDR3 loop: CASSPPSGTVINEQFF. In DNA, the CDR3 is TGTGCCAGCAGTCCACCCTCTGGAACAGTGATCAATGAGCAGTTCTTC.

This clone was counted only a few times. This sequence joins TRBV29-1 and TRBJ1-4; D is possibly TRBD1 (5 bases). V was cut by 6 bases and J by 12 bases, with 14 bases left in between. This CDR3 is 11 amino acids long. The germline gives CDR1 SQVTM, CDR2 ANQGSEA. Here the CDR3 reads CSVEGLGELFF. CDR3 DNA: TGCAGCGTGGAGGGACTGGGAGAACTGTTTTTT.

The chain is built from TRBV7-8 and TRBJ2-1; D is possibly TRBD1 (7 bases). The CDR3 contains 16 residues. V lost 0 bases to trimming and J lost 4 bases, with 13 bases between them. The germline V gene has CDR1 SGHVS and CDR2 FQNEAQ. This CDR3 is CASSLAPQGGYNEQFF. For the CDR3, the DNA is TGTGCCAGCAGCTTAGCCCCCCAGGGGGGATACAATGAGCAGTTCTTC.

This clone was found a few times. V gene TRBV27 combines with J gene TRBJ2-3; the match to TRBD2 covers 11 bases. This CDR3 spans 15 amino acids. The V gene's germline CDR1 is MNHEY and CDR2 SMNVEV (reference sequence). J was trimmed by 5 bases and V by 4 bases; bases with no gene match: 5. CDR3 nucleotide sequence: TGTGCCAGCAGTTATAGCGGGAGGGCCGGAGATACGCAGTATTTT. The encoded protein is CASSYSGRAGDTQYF.